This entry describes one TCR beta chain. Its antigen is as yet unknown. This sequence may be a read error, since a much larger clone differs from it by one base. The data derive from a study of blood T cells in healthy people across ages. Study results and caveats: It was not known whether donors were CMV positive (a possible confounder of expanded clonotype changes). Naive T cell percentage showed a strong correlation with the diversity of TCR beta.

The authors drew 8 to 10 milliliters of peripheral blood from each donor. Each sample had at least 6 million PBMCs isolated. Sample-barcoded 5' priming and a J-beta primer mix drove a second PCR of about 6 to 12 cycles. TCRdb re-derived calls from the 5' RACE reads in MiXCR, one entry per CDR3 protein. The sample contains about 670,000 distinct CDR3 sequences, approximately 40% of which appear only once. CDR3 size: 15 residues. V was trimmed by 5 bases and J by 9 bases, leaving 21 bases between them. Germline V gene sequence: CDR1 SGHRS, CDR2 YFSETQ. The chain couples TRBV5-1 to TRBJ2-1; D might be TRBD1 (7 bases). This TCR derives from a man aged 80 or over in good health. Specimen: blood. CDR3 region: CASRLESRGAVEQFF. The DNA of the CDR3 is TGCGCCAGCAGGCTGGAGAGCAGGGGGGCAGTTGAGCAGTTCTTC.